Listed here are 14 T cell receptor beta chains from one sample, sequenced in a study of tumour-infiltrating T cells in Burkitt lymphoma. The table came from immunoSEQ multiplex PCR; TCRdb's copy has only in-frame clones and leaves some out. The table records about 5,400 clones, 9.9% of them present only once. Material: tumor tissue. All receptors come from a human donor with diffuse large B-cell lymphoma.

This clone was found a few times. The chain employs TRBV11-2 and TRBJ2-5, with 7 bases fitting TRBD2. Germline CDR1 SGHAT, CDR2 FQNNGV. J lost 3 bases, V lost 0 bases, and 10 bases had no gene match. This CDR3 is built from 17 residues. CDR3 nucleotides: TGTGCCAGCAGCTTAGATCGCTCTAGCGGTTATAAAGAGACCCAGTACTTC. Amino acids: CASSLDRSSGYKETQYF.

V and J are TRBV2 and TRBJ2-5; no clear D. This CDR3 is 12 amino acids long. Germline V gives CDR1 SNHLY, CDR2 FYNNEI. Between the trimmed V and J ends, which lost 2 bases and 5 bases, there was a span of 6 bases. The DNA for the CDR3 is TGTGCCAGCAGTGAATTTAGGGAGACCCAGTACTTC. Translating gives CASSEFRETQYF.

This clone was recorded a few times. The DNA of the CDR3 is TGCGCCAGCAGCTCTATCACAGGGGAGGGAAACTATGGCTACACCTTC. Its protein product is CASSSITGEGNYGYTF. The chain employs TRBV5-1 and TRBJ1-2; TRBD1 aligns across 7 bases. J lost 2 bases, V lost 3 bases, and 10 bases had no gene match. Germline V gene sequence: CDR1 SGHRS, CDR2 YFSETQ. This CDR3 region has 16 residues.

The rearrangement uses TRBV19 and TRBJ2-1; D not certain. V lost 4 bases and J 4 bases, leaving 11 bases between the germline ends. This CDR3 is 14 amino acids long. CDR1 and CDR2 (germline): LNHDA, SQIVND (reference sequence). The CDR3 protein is CASSSRRSYNEQFF. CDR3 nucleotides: TGTGCCAGTAGTAGTAGGCGGTCTTACAATGAGCAGTTCTTC.

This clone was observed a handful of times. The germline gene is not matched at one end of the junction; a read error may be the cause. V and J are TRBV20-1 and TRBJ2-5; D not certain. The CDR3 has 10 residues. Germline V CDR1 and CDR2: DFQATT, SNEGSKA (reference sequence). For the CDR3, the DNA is TGCAGTGCTAAACAAGCGACCCAGTACTTC. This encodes CSAKQATQYF.

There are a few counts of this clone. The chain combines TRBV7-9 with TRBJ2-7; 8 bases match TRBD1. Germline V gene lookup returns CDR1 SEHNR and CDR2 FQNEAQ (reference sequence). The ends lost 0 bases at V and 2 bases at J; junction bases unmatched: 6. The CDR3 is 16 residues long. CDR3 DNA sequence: TGTGCCAGCAGCTTAGCCCGGACAGGGAAGGCCTACGAGCAGTACTTC. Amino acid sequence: CASSLARTGKAYEQYF.

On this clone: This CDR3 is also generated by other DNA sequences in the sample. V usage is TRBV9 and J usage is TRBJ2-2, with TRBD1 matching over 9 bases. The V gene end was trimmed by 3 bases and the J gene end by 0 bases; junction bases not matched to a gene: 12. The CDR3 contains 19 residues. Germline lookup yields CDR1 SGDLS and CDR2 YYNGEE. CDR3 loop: CASSARDRAVFANTGELFF. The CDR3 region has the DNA TGTGCCAGCAGCGCCCGGGACAGGGCTGTCTTCGCGAACACCGGGGAGCTGTTTTTT.

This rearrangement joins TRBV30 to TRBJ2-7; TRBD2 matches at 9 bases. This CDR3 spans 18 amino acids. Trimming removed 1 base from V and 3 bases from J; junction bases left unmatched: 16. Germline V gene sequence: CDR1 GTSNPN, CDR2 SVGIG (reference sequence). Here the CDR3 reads CAWSGMVAGATKLYEQYF. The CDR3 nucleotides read TGTGCCTGGAGTGGAATGGTAGCGGGGGCCACGAAACTCTACGAGCAGTACTTC.

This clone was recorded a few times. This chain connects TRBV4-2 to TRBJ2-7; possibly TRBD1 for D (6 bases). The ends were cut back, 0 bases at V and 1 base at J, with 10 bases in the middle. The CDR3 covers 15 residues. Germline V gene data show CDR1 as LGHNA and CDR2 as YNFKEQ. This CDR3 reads CASSQEPGHSYEQYF. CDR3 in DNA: TGTGCCAGCAGCCAAGAACCGGGACATTCCTACGAGCAGTACTTC.

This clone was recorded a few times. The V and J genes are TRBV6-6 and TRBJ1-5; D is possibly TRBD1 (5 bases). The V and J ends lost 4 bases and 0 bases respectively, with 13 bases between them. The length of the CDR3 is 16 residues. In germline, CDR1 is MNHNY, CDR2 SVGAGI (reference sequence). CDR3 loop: CASSSETVYSNQPQHF. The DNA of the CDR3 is TGTGCCAGCAGTTCAGAGACAGTATATAGCAATCAGCCCCAGCATTTT.

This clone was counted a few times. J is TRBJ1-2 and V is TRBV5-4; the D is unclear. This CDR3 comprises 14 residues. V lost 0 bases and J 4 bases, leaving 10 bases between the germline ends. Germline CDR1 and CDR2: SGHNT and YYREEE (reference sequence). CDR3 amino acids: CASSLAPEGYGYTF. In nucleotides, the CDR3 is TGTGCCAGCAGCTTGGCCCCAGAGGGCTATGGCTACACCTTC.

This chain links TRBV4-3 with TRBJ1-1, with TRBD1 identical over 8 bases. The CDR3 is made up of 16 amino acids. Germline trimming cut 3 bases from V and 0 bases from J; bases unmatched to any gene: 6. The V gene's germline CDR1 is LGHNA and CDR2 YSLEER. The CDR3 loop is CASSQRDRLMNTEAFF. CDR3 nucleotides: TGCGCCAGCAGCCAGCGGGACAGGCTTATGAACACTGAAGCTTTCTTT.

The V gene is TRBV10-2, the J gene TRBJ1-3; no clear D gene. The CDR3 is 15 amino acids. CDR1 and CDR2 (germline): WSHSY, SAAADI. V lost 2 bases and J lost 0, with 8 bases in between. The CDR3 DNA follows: TGCGCCAGCAGTGAGACGGGTTTCTCTGGAAACACCATATATTTT. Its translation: CASSETGFSGNTIYF.

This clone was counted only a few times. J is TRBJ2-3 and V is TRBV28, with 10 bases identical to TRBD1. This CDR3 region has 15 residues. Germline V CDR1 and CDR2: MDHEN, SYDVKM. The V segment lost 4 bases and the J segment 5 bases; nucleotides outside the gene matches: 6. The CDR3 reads CASSSRQGAEDTQYF. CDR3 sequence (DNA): TGTGCCAGCAGTTCGCGACAGGGGGCTGAAGATACGCAGTATTTT.